Presented here are 22 T cell receptor beta chains from one specimen sequenced in a study of cytomegalovirus exposure and HLA in healthy donors. PCR employed 60 Vbeta and 13 Jbeta primers. Here immunoSEQ multiplex PCR was the method, and the copy in TCRdb shows in-frame clones only, minus some. The data contain 90,000 to 120,000 clones, about 80% of them singletons. The sequenced sample was PBMCs. These receptors were taken from a man aged 25-45 years in good health and CMV-seropositive.

This clone was observed a single time. The V call is TRBV9, the J call TRBJ2-5; D may be TRBD2 (6 bases). V dropped 3 bases and J dropped 3 bases, with 15 bases sitting between them. The CDR3 contains 15 residues. In germline, CDR1 is SGDLS, CDR2 YYNGEE. Written as DNA, the CDR3 is TGTGCCAGCAGCGGGGACTCGTATATAAAAGAGACCCAGTACTTC. The encoded protein is CASSGDSYIKETQYF.

This clone was counted a single time. Compared with germline, one end of the junction differs, possibly owing to a read error. The chain links TRBV5-1 to TRBJ2-7, with 7 bases matching TRBD1. The germline V gene encodes CDR1 SGHRS and CDR2 YFSETQ. CDR3 size: 14 residues. The CDR3 here is CASSEQGRSYEQYF. The CDR3 nucleotides are TGTGCCAGCAGCGAACAGGGGCGCTCTTACGAGCAGTACTTC.

The chain recombines TRBV2 with TRBJ1-6; possibly TRBD1 for D (6 bases). In germline, CDR1 is SNHLY, CDR2 FYNNEI. The CDR3 runs 16 residues. Trimming pared 4 bases from V and 2 bases from J, leaving 12 bases between. The CDR3 bases are TGTGCCAGCAGTGCACAGGGAGCGGCCTATAATTCACCCCTCCACTTT. Translated: CASSAQGAAYNSPLHF.

V usage is TRBV27 and J usage is TRBJ2-7, with TRBD2 identical over 8 bases. Germline V gene data show CDR1 as MNHEY and CDR2 as SMNVEV (reference sequence). The CDR3 extends over 18 amino acids. Germline trimming cut 4 bases from V and 6 bases from J; bases unmatched to any gene: 20. CDR3 protein: CASSSHSPSASGGCEQYF. For the CDR3, the DNA is TGTGCCAGCAGTTCCCACTCACCCTCCGCCAGCGGGGGTTGCGAGCAGTACTTC.

V and J are TRBV7-3 and TRBJ1-5; the D gene is possibly TRBD1 (5 bases). The CDR3 covers 13 residues. The V gene's germline CDR1 is SGHTA and CDR2 FQGTGA. V lost 5 bases and J lost 6, with 11 bases in between. For the CDR3, the DNA is TGTGCCAGCAGCCGGGAGGGGAGTCAGCCCCAGCATTTT. This gives the protein CASSREGSQPQHF.

This chain connects TRBV19 to TRBJ1-5, with 8 bases identical to TRBD1. Trimming cost V 6 bases and J 3 bases; bases outside gene matches: 7. Germline CDR1 is LNHDA and CDR2 is SQIVND (reference sequence). CDR3 length: 15 amino acids. As DNA, the CDR3 is TGTGCCAGTAGCCAGGACAGGGCGATCAATCAGCCCCAGCATTTT. This gives the protein CASSQDRAINQPQHF.

This chain links TRBV2 with TRBJ1-2; TRBD1 matches at 7 bases. V was clipped by 6 bases and J by 6 bases; unmatched bases: 7. This CDR3 is built from 13 residues. Germline V gene lookup returns CDR1 SNHLY and CDR2 FYNNEI. The CDR3 DNA follows: TGTGCCAGCAGCCCAGACAGGGAAAATGGCTACACCTTC. Its translation is CASSPDRENGYTF.

By its share, this clone is medium-sized. The genes are TRBV25-1 and TRBJ2-7; 10 nucleotides align to TRBD1. After removal of 8 bases from V and 5 bases from J, the junction contained 9 bases not matched to a gene. Germline V gene lookup returns CDR1 MGHDK and CDR2 SYGVNS. The CDR3 extends over 14 amino acids. The chain's CDR3 is CASAGQGDIDEQYF. DNA of the CDR3: TGTGCCAGCGCCGGACAGGGGGATATTGACGAGCAGTACTTC.

J is TRBJ1-3 and V is TRBV5-1, with 7 bases identical to TRBD1. The CDR3 runs 16 residues. Germline V gene sequence: CDR1 SGHRS, CDR2 YFSETQ. The trim removed 4 bases at V and 3 bases at J, leaving 10 bases unmatched. As DNA, the CDR3 is TGCGCCAGCAGCCCCTGGGACAGCTCCTTTGGAAACACCATATATTTT. Residues: CASSPWDSSFGNTIYF.

This rearrangement joins TRBV6-1 to TRBJ2-3; D not resolved. Trimming removed 4 bases from V and 1 base from J, with 9 bases in between. CDR1 and CDR2 (germline): MNHNS, SASEGT. CDR3 length equals 14 residues. The CDR3 region is CASSGAIRTDTQYF. CDR3 DNA sequence: TGTGCCAGCAGTGGGGCCATTCGCACAGATACGCAGTATTTT.

This clone was seen a single time. The gene calls are TRBV6-5 and TRBJ1-2; 11 bases align to TRBD1. CDR3 size: 15 residues. Trimming removed 5 bases from V and 7 bases from J; junction bases left unmatched: 9. In germline, CDR1 is MNHEY, CDR2 SVGAGI. Here the CDR3 reads CASSPGQGATGGYTF. As DNA, the CDR3 is TGTGCCAGCAGTCCCGGACAGGGGGCGACGGGTGGCTACACCTTC.

This clone was seen a single time. The V call is TRBV2, the J call TRBJ1-1; D perhaps matches TRBD1 (5 bases). Germline V CDR1 and CDR2: SNHLY, FYNNEI. Trimming stripped 9 bases from V and 0 bases from J, with 20 bases between. CDR3 length: 16 residues. In DNA form, the CDR3 reads TGTGCCAGAAGAAGTGGGGGGACTTCCATGAACACTGAAGCTTTCTTT. Encoded protein: CARRSGGTSMNTEAFF.

This clone was detected only a few times. The chain joins TRBV5-7 to TRBJ2-3, with TRBD2 identical over 8 bases. TRBV5-7 is known as an ORF, though its function is uncertain. V dropped 4 bases and J dropped 0; count of bases not matched to a gene: 10. The CDR3 loop spans 17 amino acids. CDR3 bases: TGTGCCAGCAGCCCCCCCCGGGGGGGGAGGAGCACAGATACGCAGTATTTT. Its protein product is CASSPPRGGRSTDTQYF.

The chain is built from TRBV5-1 and TRBJ2-7; 7 nucleotides agree with TRBD1. With V trimmed by 4 bases and J by 1 base, 5 bases remained unmatched. Germline V CDR1 and CDR2: SGHRS, YFSETQ. The CDR3 contains 14 residues. The CDR3 here is CASSQKGQSYEQYF. CDR3 DNA sequence: TGCGCCAGCAGCCAGAAGGGACAGTCCTACGAGCAGTACTTC.

This chain links TRBV7-2 with TRBJ2-1; D may be TRBD2 (6 bases). This CDR3 contains 16 residues. Trimming took off 7 bases at V and 3 bases at J, with 19 bases between the two ends. Germline lookup yields CDR1 SGHTA and CDR2 FQGNSA. CDR3: CASINTGGYVYNEQFF. CDR3 in DNA: TGTGCCAGCATCAACACCGGGGGATACGTCTACAATGAGCAGTTCTTC.

The rearrangement joins TRBV18 to TRBJ1-5; D remains unclear. V lost 2 bases and J 3 bases, leaving 11 bases between the germline ends. The CDR3 runs 15 residues. CDR1 is KGHSH, CDR2 LQKENI, per germline. For the CDR3, the DNA is TGTGCCAGCTCACCAAATTTTGAGTCCAATCAGCCCCAGCATTTT. Amino acid sequence: CASSPNFESNQPQHF. The full variable domain, rest sourced from reference TRBV18 and TRBJ1-5, is NAGVMQNPRHLVRRRGQEARLRCSPMKGHSHVYWYRQLPEEGLKFMVYLQKENIIDESGMPKERFSAEFPKEGPSILRIQQVVRGDSAAYFCASSPNFESNQPQHFGDGTRLSIL.

Concerning this clone: Germline and junction disagree at one end, which may indicate a read error. The CDR3 region has the DNA TGCGCCAGCAGCCTACGCCACTCTGGGGCCAACGGCCTGACTTTC. It specifies CASSLRHSGANGLTF. The J gene is TRBJ2-6, the V gene TRBV4-1, with TRBD1 as a possible D gene (5 bases). Germline V gene sequence: CDR1 MGHRA, CDR2 YSYEKL. The CDR3 runs 15 residues.

This clone turned up a few times. The rearrangement uses TRBV6-6 and TRBJ2-7; 11 nucleotides line up with TRBD1. After removal of 4 bases from V and 3 bases from J, the junction contained 5 bases not matched to a gene. CDR1 and CDR2 from the germline V gene are MNHNY and SVGAGI (reference sequence). The CDR3 is 15 residues long. CDR3 nucleotides: TGTGCCAGCAGTTCCGGGACAGGGGGGCTCTACGAGCAGTACTTC. Its protein is CASSSGTGGLYEQYF.

A few counts support this clone. The rearrangement joins TRBV7-9 to TRBJ2-3; 7 nucleotides align to TRBD2. V was clipped by 6 bases and J by 8 bases; unmatched bases: 11. The CDR3 has 14 residues. Germline assignment: CDR1 SEHNR and CDR2 FQNEAQ (reference sequence). For the CDR3, the DNA is TGTGCCAGCAGGGGTAGCGGGTTAGAGGGTACGCAGTATTTT. Translated: CASRGSGLEGTQYF.

The chain links TRBV19 to TRBJ1-5; no definite D call. Germline V gives CDR1 LNHDA, CDR2 SQIVND (reference sequence). Trimming left V 3 bases short and J 7 bases short, with 13 bases between. This CDR3 is 14 amino acids long. The CDR3 DNA reads as TGTGCCAGTAGTATGTCGAGGGAGACCCAGCCCCAGCATTTT. This translates into CASSMSRETQPQHF. The variable domain in full, with the rest retrieved from reference TRBV19 and TRBJ1-5, is DGGITQSPKYLFRKEGQNVTLSCEQNLNHDAMYWYRQDPGQGLRLIYYSQIVNDFQKGDIAEGYSVSREKKESFPLTVTSAQKNPTAFYLCASSMSRETQPQHFGDGTRLSIL.

This clone was counted a few times. The genes are TRBV6-4 and TRBJ1-5; D unresolved. The CDR3 loop spans 13 amino acids. Looked up from germline, CDR1 is MRHNA and CDR2 is SNTAGT. V was cut by 2 bases and J by 4 bases, with 6 bases left in between. Written as DNA, the CDR3 is TGTGCCAGCAGTGACGGAGAGAATCAGCCCCAGCATTTT. As protein: CASSDGENQPQHF.

V and J are TRBV7-9 and TRBJ1-1, with no clear D. Germline V gene data show CDR1 as SEHNR and CDR2 as FQNEAQ (reference sequence). V shed 3 bases and J shed 7 bases, with 9 bases lying between them. The CDR3 totals 12 residues. CDR3 nucleotide sequence: TGTGCCAGCAGCTTCTGGGGAGGTGAAGCTTTCTTT. Its translation is CASSFWGGEAFF.